Each of the 23 T cell receptor beta chains below was sequenced from the same sample in a study of blood T cells in healthy people across ages. A second PCR of roughly 7 to 11 cycles used a sample-barcoded 5' primer and a J-beta primer mix. Via MiXCR, TCRdb re-called the 5' RACE reads, giving one row per CDR3 protein. The repertoire holds fewer than 2,000,000 distinct CDR3 sequences, with about two fifths as singletons. The sequencing input was blood. These receptor sequences come from a human donor in good health.

This chain uses TRBV28 with TRBJ2-7; 7 nucleotides line up with TRBD1. The CDR3 covers 14 residues. Germline CDR1 reads MDHEN; CDR2 reads SYDVKM. V was clipped by 7 bases and J by 2 bases; unmatched bases: 8. CDR3 DNA sequence: TGTGCCAGCACGGGGAGACAGGGTGCCTACGAGCAGTACTTC. Residues: CASTGRQGAYEQYF.

The V gene is TRBV11-1, the J gene TRBJ2-5; weak D call: TRBD1 (5 bases). Between the trimmed V and J ends, which lost 5 bases and 4 bases, there was a span of 11 bases. CDR1 is SGHAT, CDR2 FQDESV, per germline (reference sequence). This CDR3 is built from 13 residues. CDR3 amino acids: CASSPDMIETQYF. As DNA, the CDR3 is TGTGCCAGCAGCCCGGACATGATAGAGACCCAGTACTTC. Looking up the rest from reference TRBV11-1 and TRBJ2-5 gives the full variable domain: EAEVAQSPRYKITEKSQAVAFWCDPISGHATLYWYRQILGQGPELLVQFQDESVVDDSQLPKDRFSAERLKGVDSTLKIQPAELGDSAMYLCASSPDMIETQYFGPGTRLLVL.

The chain employs TRBV7-3 and TRBJ2-6, with D perhaps being TRBD1 or TRBD2 (6 bases each). Germline values: CDR1 SGHTA, CDR2 FQGTGA. V was shortened by 2 bases and J by 3 bases, with 23 bases between the two germline ends. The CDR3 consists of 20 residues. Here the CDR3 DNA reads TGTGCCAGCAGCTTAGACGGGGGCGCGCTTGGAGGTTTTGGGGCCAACGTCCTGACTTTC. It yields the protein CASSLDGGALGGFGANVLTF.

Regarding this clonotype: A much bigger clone sits one base away, suggesting this may be a read error. The chain has TRBV10-3 and TRBJ2-5; no definite D call. The CDR3 consists of 11 residues. Looked up from germline, CDR1 is ENHRY and CDR2 is SYGVKD. As DNA, the CDR3 is TGTACCATCAGTGAGAGGGAGACCCAGTACTTC. This gives the protein CTISERETQYF.

The V and J genes are TRBV5-1 and TRBJ1-1; D is undetermined. The CDR3 loop spans 13 amino acids. V was trimmed by 4 bases and J by 4 bases, leaving 11 bases between them. The germline gives CDR1 SGHRS, CDR2 YFSETQ. The CDR3 protein is CASSVVGSTEAFF. The CDR3 region has the DNA TGCGCCAGCAGCGTAGTGGGTAGCACTGAAGCTTTCTTT. Combining the CDR3 with reference TRBV5-1 and TRBJ1-1 gives the whole variable domain KAGVTQTPRYLIKTRGQQVTLSCSPISGHRSVSWYQQTPGQGLQFLFEYFSETQRNKGNFPGRFSGRQFSNSRSEMNVSTLELGDSALYLCASSVVGSTEAFFGQGTRLTVV.

The chain combines TRBV20-1 with TRBJ2-7; weak D call: TRBD1 (7 bases). V dropped 6 bases and J dropped 0 bases, with 15 bases sitting between them. Germline loops: CDR1 DFQATT, CDR2 SNEGSKA (reference sequence). The CDR3 is 14 amino acids. CDR3 in DNA: TGCAGTGCGCTACCAGGGGGGACCTCCTACGAGCAGTACTTC. Translating gives CSALPGGTSYEQYF.

CDR3 sequence: CATSAAQGVQDTQYF. CDR3 DNA sequence: TGTGCCACCAGTGCTGCCCAGGGTGTTCAAGATACGCAGTATTTT. J is TRBJ2-3 and V is TRBV24-1; D is possibly TRBD1 (5 bases). V was clipped by 5 bases and J by 5 bases, with 16 bases between them. This CDR3 is built from 15 residues. Looked up from germline, CDR1 is KGHDR and CDR2 is SFDVKD.

In this sample, this clonotype turned up a few times. The chain is built from TRBV7-2 and TRBJ2-5; 10 nucleotides match TRBD2. The DNA end is a closer match to TRBJ2-7, so the J assignment may be wrong. This CDR3 contains 15 residues. CDR1 is SGHTA, CDR2 FQGNSA, per germline. The CDR3 coding sequence is TGTGCCAGCAGCTATAGCGGGACTAGCGTCTACGAGCAGTACTTC. Its translation is CASSYSGTSVYEQYF.

The table lists this clonotype with many counts. The genes are TRBV27 and TRBJ2-1, with D unresolved. CDR3 size: 14 residues. Trimming stripped 3 bases from V and 2 bases from J, with 8 bases between. Germline CDR1 is MNHEY and CDR2 is SMNVEV (reference sequence). The CDR3 here is CASSFFGAYNEQFF. As DNA, the CDR3 is TGTGCCAGCAGTTTCTTCGGCGCCTACAATGAGCAGTTCTTC.

In its sample, this clonotype was seen a few times. This chain joins TRBV12-3 or TRBV12-4 and TRBJ2-4; 9 bases match TRBD1. TRBJ2-5 matches the DNA end more closely, so the J call is doubtful. The CDR3 runs 17 residues. In nucleotides, the CDR3 is TGTGCCAGCAGTCGGGGGAGGACAGGGGTCCTCCAAGAGACCCAGTACTTC. It codes for CASSRGRTGVLQETQYF.

Only a few counts were recorded for this clonotype. V is TRBV6-2 or TRBV6-3 and J is TRBJ2-7, with D hard to call. V was trimmed by 2 bases and J by 0 bases, leaving 5 bases between them. Germline V lookup: CDR1 MNHEY, CDR2 SVGEGT. The CDR3 consists of 13 residues. The CDR3 DNA sequence: TGTGCCAGCAGTTACACAGCCTCCTACGAGCAGTACTTC. Translation gives CASSYTASYEQYF.

This clonotype was recorded a few times. The chain is built from TRBV4-3 and TRBJ2-7; 9 nucleotides agree with TRBD1. The CDR3 sequence is 16 residues long. The V segment lost 1 base and the J segment 5 bases; nucleotides outside the gene matches: 9. The germline gives CDR1 LGHNA, CDR2 YSLEER. The CDR3 loop reads CASSQGAGTGTHEQYF. CDR3 in DNA: TGCGCCAGCAGCCAAGGGGCTGGGACAGGGACCCACGAGCAGTACTTC.

The chain couples TRBV12-3 or TRBV12-4 to TRBJ2-1; D not resolved. Trimming left V 3 bases short and J 5 bases short, with 17 bases between. CDR3 length: 16 residues. CDR3 in amino acids: CASSFRRTYSNNEQFF. As DNA, the CDR3 is TGTGCCAGCAGTTTTAGGCGGACGTACAGTAACAATGAGCAGTTCTTC.

This clonotype was counted between two and nine times. The chain employs TRBV10-3 and TRBJ1-6, with a weak D call TRBD1 (5 bases). This CDR3 comprises 15 residues. From germline, CDR1 is ENHRY and CDR2 SYGVKD. Trimming left V 2 bases short and J 7 bases short, with 12 bases between. CDR3 residues: CAISETRGQNSPLHF. DNA for the CDR3: TGTGCCATCAGTGAGACGAGGGGTCAGAATTCACCCCTCCACTTT.

This rearrangement joins TRBV5-1 to TRBJ2-7, with 8 bases aligning to TRBD1. The V gene end was trimmed by 2 bases and the J gene end by 7 bases; junction bases not matched to a gene: 5. The germline CDR1 and CDR2 sequences are SGHRS and YFSETQ. The length of the CDR3 is 13 residues. The CDR3 nucleotides are TGCGCCAGCAGCTTCGGACAGGGTTGGGAGCAGTACTTC. It codes for CASSFGQGWEQYF.

The chain uses TRBV7-9 and TRBJ2-3; D not resolved. V gave up 5 bases and J gave up 6 bases, with 12 bases separating them. The CDR3 totals 13 residues. Germline V gene data show CDR1 as SEHNR and CDR2 as FQNEAQ (reference sequence). For the CDR3, the DNA is TGTGCCAGCAGCCCCATATCCCTGGATACGCAGTATTTT. Translation gives CASSPISLDTQYF.

The V and J genes are TRBV7-2 and TRBJ2-1; 7 nucleotides align to TRBD2. The CDR3 contains 16 residues. Trimming at V came to 1 base and at J to 5 bases, leaving 8 bases not matched to a gene. Germline values: CDR1 SGHTA, CDR2 FQGNSA. The CDR3 DNA is TGTGCCAGCAGCTTAGGCGGGGGAGCAACCGACAATGAGCAGTTCTTC. This codes for CASSLGGGATDNEQFF.

V is TRBV24-1 and J is TRBJ2-7; D not certain. Trimming took 3 bases from V and 3 from J, leaving 8 bases between them. CDR3 length: 13 residues. The germline CDR1 and CDR2 sequences are KGHDR and SFDVKD. The CDR3 nucleotides are TGTGCCACCAGTGATCCGGTCCTCTACGAGCAGTACTTC. The encoded protein is CATSDPVLYEQYF.

This clonotype was seen a few times. J is TRBJ2-7 and V is TRBV20-1; D remains ambiguous. Trimming cost V 5 bases and J 4 bases, with 15 bases left between them. The CDR3 is 13 residues long. Germline V gene data show CDR1 as DFQATT and CDR2 as SNEGSKA (reference sequence). CDR3 residues: CSADQVRGYEQYF. CDR3 DNA sequence: TGCAGTGCTGATCAGGTCCGAGGATACGAGCAGTACTTC.

This clonotype was seen only a few times. The rearrangement links TRBV5-5 to TRBJ2-3; 8 bases fit TRBD2. Germline V gene lookup returns CDR1 SGHKS and CDR2 YYEKEE (reference sequence). The CDR3 consists of 15 residues. Trimming removed 0 bases from V and 8 bases from J; junction bases left unmatched: 8. The CDR3 nucleotides are TGTGCCAGCAGCTTGGTGGCTAGCGGGTTTGCTACGCAGTATTTT. This gives the protein CASSLVASGFATQYF. The full variable domain, rest sourced from reference TRBV5-5 and TRBJ2-3, is DAGVTQSPTHLIKTRGQQVTLRCSPISGHKSVSWYQQVLGQGPQFIFQYYEKEERGRGNFPDRFSARQFPNYSSELNVNALLLGDSALYLCASSLVASGFATQYFGPGTRLTVL.

This clonotype turned up a few times. The V and J genes are TRBV9 and TRBJ1-4; TRBD1 agrees at 10 bases. Per the germline V gene, CDR1 is SGDLS and CDR2 is YYNGEE. Losses at the gene ends were 3 bases for V and 8 bases for J; bases not matched to a gene: 7. The CDR3 covers 15 residues. The CDR3 spells CASSAGTGVLEKLFF. The CDR3 bases are TGTGCCAGCAGCGCCGGGACAGGGGTTTTGGAAAAACTGTTTTTT.

J is TRBJ2-4 and V is TRBV28; 8 bases align to TRBD1. The J call may be mistaken, given a closer DNA end match to TRBJ2-7. The CDR3 totals 15 residues. Germline V gives CDR1 MDHEN, CDR2 SYDVKM. The CDR3 protein is CASSRTGGIGYEQYF. CDR3 DNA: TGTGCCAGCAGTCGCACAGGGGGTATCGGCTACGAGCAGTACTTC.

The sample holds many counts of this clonotype. V is TRBV4-2 and J is TRBJ2-7; tentatively, D is TRBD1 or TRBD2 (6 bases each). In germline, CDR1 is LGHNA, CDR2 YNFKEQ. The CDR3 has 16 residues. V was clipped by 1 base and J by 4 bases, with 17 bases between them. The chain's CDR3 is CASSQAGGGHGYEQYF. CDR3 in DNA: TGTGCCAGCAGCCAAGCAGGAGGGGGACACGGATACGAGCAGTACTTC.